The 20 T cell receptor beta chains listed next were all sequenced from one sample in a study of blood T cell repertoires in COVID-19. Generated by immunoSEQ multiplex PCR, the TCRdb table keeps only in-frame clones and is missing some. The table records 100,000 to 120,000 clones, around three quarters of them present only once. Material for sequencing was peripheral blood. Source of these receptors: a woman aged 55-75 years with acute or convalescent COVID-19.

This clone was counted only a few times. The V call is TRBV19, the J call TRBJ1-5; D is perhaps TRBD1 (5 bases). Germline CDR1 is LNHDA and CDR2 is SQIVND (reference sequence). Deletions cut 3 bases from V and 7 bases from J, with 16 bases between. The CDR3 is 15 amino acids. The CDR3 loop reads CASSIPWGSGQPQHF. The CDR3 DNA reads TGTGCCAGTAGTATCCCTTGGGGTTCAGGGCAGCCCCAGCATTTT.

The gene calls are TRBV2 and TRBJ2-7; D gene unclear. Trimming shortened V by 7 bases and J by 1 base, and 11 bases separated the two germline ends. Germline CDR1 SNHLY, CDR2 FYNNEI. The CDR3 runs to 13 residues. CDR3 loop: CASNSFPSYEQYF. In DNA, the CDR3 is TGTGCCAGCAATTCGTTCCCTTCCTACGAGCAGTACTTC.

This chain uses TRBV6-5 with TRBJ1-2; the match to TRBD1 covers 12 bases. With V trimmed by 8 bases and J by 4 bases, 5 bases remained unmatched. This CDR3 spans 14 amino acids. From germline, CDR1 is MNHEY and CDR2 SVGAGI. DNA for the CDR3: TGTGCCAGCCGCCAGGGACAGGGGGCCTATGGCTACACCTTC. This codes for CASRQGQGAYGYTF.

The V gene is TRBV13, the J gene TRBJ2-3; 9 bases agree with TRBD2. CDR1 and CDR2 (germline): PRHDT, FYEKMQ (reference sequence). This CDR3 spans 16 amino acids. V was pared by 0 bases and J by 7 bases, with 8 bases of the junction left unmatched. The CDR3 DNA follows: TGTGCCAGCAGCTTAGGATCCGCGGGGGGGCACCATACGCAGTATTTT. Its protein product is CASSLGSAGGHHTQYF. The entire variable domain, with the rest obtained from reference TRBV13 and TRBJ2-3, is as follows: AAGVIQSPRHLIKEKRETATLKCYPIPRHDTVYWYQQGPGQDPQFLISFYEKMQSDKGSIPDRFSAQQFSDYHSELNMSSLELGDSALYFCASSLGSAGGHHTQYFGPGTRLTVL.

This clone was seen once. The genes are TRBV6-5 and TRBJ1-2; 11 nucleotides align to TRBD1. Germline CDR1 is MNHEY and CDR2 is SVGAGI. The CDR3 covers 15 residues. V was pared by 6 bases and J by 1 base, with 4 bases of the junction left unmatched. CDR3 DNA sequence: TGTGCCAGCAGGCGGGGACAGGGGGGTAACTATGGCTACACCTTC. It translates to CASRRGQGGNYGYTF.

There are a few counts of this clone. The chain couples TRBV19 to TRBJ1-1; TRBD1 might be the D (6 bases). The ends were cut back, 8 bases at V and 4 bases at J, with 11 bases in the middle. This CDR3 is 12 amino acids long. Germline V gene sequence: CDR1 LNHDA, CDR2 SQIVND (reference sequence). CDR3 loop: CASLQGGTEAFF. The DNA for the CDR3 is TGTGCCAGTTTACAGGGTGGCACTGAAGCTTTCTTT.

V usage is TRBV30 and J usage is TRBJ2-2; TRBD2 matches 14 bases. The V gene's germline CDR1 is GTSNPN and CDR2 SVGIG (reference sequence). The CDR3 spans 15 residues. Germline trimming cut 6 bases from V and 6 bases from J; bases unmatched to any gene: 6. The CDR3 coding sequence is TGTGCCTGCCGACTAGCGGGGGGGTCGTCCGGGGAGCTGTTTTTT. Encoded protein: CACRLAGGSSGELFF.

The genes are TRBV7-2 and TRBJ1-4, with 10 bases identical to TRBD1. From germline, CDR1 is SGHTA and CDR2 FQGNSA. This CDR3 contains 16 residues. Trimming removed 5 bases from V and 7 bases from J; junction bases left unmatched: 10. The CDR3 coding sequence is TGTGCCAGCAGCCCCGGGGACAGGGGCTATGGTGAAAAACTGTTTTTT. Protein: CASSPGDRGYGEKLFF.

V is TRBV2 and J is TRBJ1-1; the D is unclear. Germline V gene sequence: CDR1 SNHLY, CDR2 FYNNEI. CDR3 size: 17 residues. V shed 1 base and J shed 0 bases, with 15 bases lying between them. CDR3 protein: CASSEVPRVGMNTEAFF. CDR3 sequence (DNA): TGTGCCAGCAGTGAAGTCCCCCGGGTCGGGATGAACACTGAAGCTTTCTTT.

CDR3 sequence: CAWSVGSQNQPQHF. The DNA for the CDR3 is TGTGCCTGGAGTGTGGGCTCCCAGAATCAGCCCCAGCATTTT. The V call is TRBV30, the J call TRBJ1-5; D gene uncertain. The CDR3 is 14 residues long. Between the trimmed V and J ends, which lost 0 bases and 4 bases, there was a span of 10 bases. CDR1 GTSNPN and CDR2 SVGIG come from the germline V gene (reference sequence).

CDR3 sequence: CASRTVHPQPQHF. CDR3 DNA sequence: TGTGCCAGCAGGACAGTTCATCCCCAGCCCCAGCATTTT. The genes are TRBV6-5 and TRBJ1-5; TRBD1 is a possible D gene (5 bases). The germline V and J ends were trimmed by 6 bases and 7 bases, with 13 bases remaining between them. The CDR3 has 13 amino acids. CDR1 and CDR2 from the germline V gene are MNHEY and SVGAGI.

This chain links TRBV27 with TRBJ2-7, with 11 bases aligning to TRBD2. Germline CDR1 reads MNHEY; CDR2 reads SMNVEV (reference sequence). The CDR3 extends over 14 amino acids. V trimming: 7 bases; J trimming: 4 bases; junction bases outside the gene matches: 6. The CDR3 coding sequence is TGTGCCAGCACCGCGGGACTAGCGGCTTACGAGCAGTACTTC. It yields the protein CASTAGLAAYEQYF.

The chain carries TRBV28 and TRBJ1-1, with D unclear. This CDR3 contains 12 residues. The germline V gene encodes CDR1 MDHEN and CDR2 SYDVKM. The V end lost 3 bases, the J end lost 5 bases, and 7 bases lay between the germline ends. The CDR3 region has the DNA TGTGCCAGCAGTTTGTTCCCTACTGAAGCTTTCTTT. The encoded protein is CASSLFPTEAFF.

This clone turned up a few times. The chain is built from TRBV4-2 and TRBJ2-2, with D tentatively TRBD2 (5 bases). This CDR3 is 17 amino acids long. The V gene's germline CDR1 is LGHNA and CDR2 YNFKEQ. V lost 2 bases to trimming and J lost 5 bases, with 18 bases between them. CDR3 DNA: TGTGCCAGCAGCCAAAGTCCGGGGATTGGATTAACCGGGGAGCTGTTTTTT. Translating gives CASSQSPGIGLTGELFF.

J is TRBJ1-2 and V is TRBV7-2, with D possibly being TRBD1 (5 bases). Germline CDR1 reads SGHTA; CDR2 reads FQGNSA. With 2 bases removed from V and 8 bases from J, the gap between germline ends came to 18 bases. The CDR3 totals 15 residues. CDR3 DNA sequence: TGTGCCAGCAGCTTACAGCTGGGGCGGTCAGGGGGCTACACCTTC. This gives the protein CASSLQLGRSGGYTF.

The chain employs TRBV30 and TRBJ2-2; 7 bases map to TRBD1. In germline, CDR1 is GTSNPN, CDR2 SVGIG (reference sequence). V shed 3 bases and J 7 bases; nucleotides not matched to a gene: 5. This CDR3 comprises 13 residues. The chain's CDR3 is CAWSLTGLGELFF. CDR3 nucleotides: TGTGCCTGGAGCCTGACAGGGCTCGGGGAGCTGTTTTTT.

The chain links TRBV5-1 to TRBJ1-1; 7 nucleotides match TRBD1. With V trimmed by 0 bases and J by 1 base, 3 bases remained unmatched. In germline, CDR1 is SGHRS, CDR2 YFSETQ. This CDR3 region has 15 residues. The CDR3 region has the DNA TGCGCCAGCAGCTTGGACGGGACAGCGAACACTGAAGCTTTCTTT. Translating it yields CASSLDGTANTEAFF.

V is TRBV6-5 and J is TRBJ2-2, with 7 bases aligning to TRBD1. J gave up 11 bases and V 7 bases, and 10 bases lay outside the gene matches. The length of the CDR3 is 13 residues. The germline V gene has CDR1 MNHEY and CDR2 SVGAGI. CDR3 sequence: CASTQTGYGELFF. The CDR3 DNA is TGTGCCAGCACCCAGACAGGGTACGGAGAGCTGTTTTTT.

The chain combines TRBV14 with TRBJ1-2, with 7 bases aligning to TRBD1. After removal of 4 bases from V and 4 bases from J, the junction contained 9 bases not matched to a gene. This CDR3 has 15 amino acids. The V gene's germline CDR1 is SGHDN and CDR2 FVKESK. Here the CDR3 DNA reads TGTGCCAGCAGCCGATACAGGGGATCGTTCTATGGCTACACCTTC. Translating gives CASSRYRGSFYGYTF.

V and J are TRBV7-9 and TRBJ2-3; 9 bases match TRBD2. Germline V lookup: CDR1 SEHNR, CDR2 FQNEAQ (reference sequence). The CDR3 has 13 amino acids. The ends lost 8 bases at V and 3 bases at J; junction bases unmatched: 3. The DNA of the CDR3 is TGTGCCAGCCGGCTAGCGGGGACAGATACGCAGTATTTT. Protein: CASRLAGTDTQYF.